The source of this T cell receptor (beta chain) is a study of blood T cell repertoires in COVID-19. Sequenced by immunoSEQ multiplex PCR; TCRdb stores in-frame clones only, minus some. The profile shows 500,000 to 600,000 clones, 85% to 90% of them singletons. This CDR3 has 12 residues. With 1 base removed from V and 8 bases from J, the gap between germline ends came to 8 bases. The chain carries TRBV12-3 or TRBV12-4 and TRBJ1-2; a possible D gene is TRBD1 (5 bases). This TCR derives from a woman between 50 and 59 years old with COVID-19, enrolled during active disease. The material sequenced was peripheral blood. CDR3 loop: CASSLDRPGYTF. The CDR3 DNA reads TGTGCCAGCAGTTTAGACAGGCCGGGCTACACCTTC.